The 11 T cell receptor beta chains below come from one sample, sequenced in a study of blood T cell repertoires in COVID-19. TCRdb's copy holds only in-frame clones and misses some; the assay was immunoSEQ multiplex PCR. The sample has roughly 150,000 clones; 85% to 90% are singletons. The sequenced material came from peripheral blood. The receptors originated from a man aged 55-75 years with active or convalescent COVID-19.

The CDR3 region is CSVETSGRRNIQYF. The CDR3 DNA is TGCAGCGTTGAAACTAGCGGGAGGAGGAACATTCAGTACTTC. The rearrangement links TRBV29-1 to TRBJ2-4; TRBD2 matches 12 bases. CDR3 length equals 14 residues. The germline V gene encodes CDR1 SQVTM and CDR2 ANQGSEA. V dropped 2 bases and J dropped 7; count of bases not matched to a gene: 3.

The chain couples TRBV10-3 to TRBJ2-3; 11 bases are a match to TRBD2. Germline CDR1 and CDR2: ENHRY and SYGVKD. The CDR3 sequence is 16 residues long. Trimming cost V 6 bases and J 4 bases; bases outside gene matches: 9. CDR3: CAIRLRLAGNADTQYF. The CDR3 nucleotides are TGTGCCATCAGGCTACGACTAGCGGGAAACGCAGATACGCAGTATTTT.

The V gene is TRBV24-1, the J gene TRBJ1-5; tentative D call: TRBD1 (5 bases). Trimming stripped 3 bases from V and 8 bases from J, with 16 bases between. Germline V gives CDR1 KGHDR, CDR2 SFDVKD. The CDR3 is made up of 15 amino acids. CDR3 DNA sequence: TGTGCCACCAGTGATGTAGGGCAGGGCCAAAAGCCCCAGCATTTT. Its translation is CATSDVGQGQKPQHF.

As concerns this clone: The sample has other DNA sequences that encode this CDR3 too. The chain is built from TRBV28 and TRBJ1-2; D is perhaps TRBD1 (6 bases). Germline CDR1 and CDR2: MDHEN and SYDVKM. The CDR3 length is 13 residues. Trimming removed 2 bases at V and 5 bases at J, with 9 bases between. CDR3 nucleotides: TGTGCCAGCAGTTTAGGCAGGGGTTATGGCTACACCTTC. Amino acids: CASSLGRGYGYTF.

This chain connects TRBV7-2 to TRBJ2-5, with 8 bases lining up with TRBD2. The V segment lost 5 bases and the J segment 2 bases; nucleotides outside the gene matches: 7. This CDR3 contains 15 residues. CDR1 SGHTA and CDR2 FQGNSA come from the germline V gene. The CDR3 DNA reads as TGTGCCAGCAGCCCGTCCCGCGGGAGGCAAGAGACCCAGTACTTC. Its protein is CASSPSRGRQETQYF.

This clone was observed once. DNA of the CDR3: TGTGCCAGCAGCTTTAGCGGGGGGTACAATGAGCAGTTCTTC. As protein: CASSFSGGYNEQFF. The chain joins TRBV9 to TRBJ2-1; 10 bases are shared with TRBD2. The CDR3 consists of 14 residues. The trim removed 4 bases at V and 4 bases at J, leaving 2 bases unmatched. Germline V gene sequence: CDR1 SGDLS, CDR2 YYNGEE.

This sequence joins TRBV9 and TRBJ1-4; a weak D match, TRBD1 (5 bases). V gave up 0 bases and J gave up 0 bases, with 9 bases separating them. This CDR3 spans 16 amino acids. Germline V CDR1 and CDR2: SGDLS, YYNGEE. This CDR3 is CASSVGGRTTNEKLFF. In DNA form, the CDR3 reads TGTGCCAGCAGCGTAGGGGGCAGGACAACTAATGAAAAACTGTTTTTT.

V gene TRBV15 combines with J gene TRBJ1-1; 7 bases agree with TRBD1. This CDR3 has 15 amino acids. Germline V gene lookup returns CDR1 LNHNV and CDR2 YYDKDF (reference sequence). J was trimmed by 0 bases and V by 5 bases; bases with no gene match: 6. The CDR3 loop reads CATSEGQTMNTEAFF. DNA of the CDR3: TGTGCCACCAGCGAGGGACAGACCATGAACACTGAAGCTTTCTTT.

The V and J genes are TRBV5-5 and TRBJ1-3, with 9 bases aligning to TRBD1. Per the germline V gene, CDR1 is SGHKS and CDR2 is YYEKEE (reference sequence). The ends lost 1 base at V and 3 bases at J; junction bases unmatched: 5. This CDR3 is 16 amino acids long. CDR3 DNA: TGTGCCAGCAGCTTGTCGGACAGGGGTCGTGGAAACACCATATATTTT. Translation: CASSLSDRGRGNTIYF.

The chain employs TRBV6-6 and TRBJ2-7; D is perhaps TRBD1 (5 bases). The CDR3 runs 13 residues. V lost 0 bases and J lost 5, with 8 bases in between. CDR1 and CDR2 (germline): MNHNY, SVGAGI (reference sequence). The CDR3 is CASSYSGVHEQYF. DNA of the CDR3: TGTGCCAGCAGTTACTCAGGGGTACACGAGCAGTACTTC.

For this clone: Mismatch with germline at one junction end may stem from a read error. The chain uses TRBV28 and TRBJ1-6; no clear D gene. The germline V gene has CDR1 MDHEN and CDR2 SYDVKM. The CDR3 is made up of 12 amino acids. CDR3 DNA: TGCGCGTCGATGGCCTATAATTCACCCCTCCACTTT. Translated, it gives CASMAYNSPLHF. Full variable domain (remainder filled in from reference TRBV28 and TRBJ1-6): DVKVTQSSRYLVKRTGEKVFLECVQDMDHENMFWYRQDPGLGLRLIYFSYDVKMKEKGDIPEGYSVSREKKERFSLILESASTNQTSMYLCASMAYNSPLHFGNGTRLTVT.